The 13 T cell receptor beta chains below were found in one sample sequenced in a study of blood T cell repertoires in COVID-19. Generated by immunoSEQ multiplex PCR, the TCRdb table keeps only in-frame clones and is missing some. The profile covers about 320,000 clones, with roughly 88% appearing a single time and 1.5% to 2% taken by the ten largest. The sequencing input was peripheral blood. These receptors all come from a woman younger than 45 with COVID-19, enrolled during active disease.

The rearrangement joins TRBV2 to TRBJ1-5, with D perhaps matching TRBD1 (6 bases). Trimming cost V 6 bases and J 6 bases, with 9 bases left between them. CDR3 length: 12 residues. Looked up from germline, CDR1 is SNHLY and CDR2 is FYNNEI. The CDR3: CASREDSQPQHF. The CDR3 DNA is TGTGCCAGCAGGGAGGACAGTCAGCCCCAGCATTTT.

The rearrangement uses TRBV4-1 and TRBJ2-5, with a weak D call TRBD1 (6 bases). The CDR3 runs 15 residues. V lost 5 bases, J lost 3 bases, and 16 bases lay in between. The V gene's germline CDR1 is MGHRA and CDR2 YSYEKL. The CDR3 DNA sequence: TGCGCCAGCAGCACCTTCCGGGACACGAAAGAGACCCAGTACTTC. Residues: CASSTFRDTKETQYF.

J is TRBJ2-2 and V is TRBV19; no clear D gene. This CDR3 is built from 15 residues. CDR1 and CDR2 (germline): LNHDA, SQIVND (reference sequence). Trimming removed 4 bases at V and 4 bases at J, with 13 bases between. CDR3: CASSTPSRRTGELFF. The DNA for the CDR3 is TGTGCCAGTAGTACACCCAGCAGGCGCACCGGGGAGCTGTTTTTT.

The chain is built from TRBV19 and TRBJ2-3; 9 bases are shared with TRBD2. CDR3 length equals 15 residues. Losses at the gene ends were 2 bases for V and 5 bases for J; bases not matched to a gene: 5. In germline, CDR1 is LNHDA, CDR2 SQIVND (reference sequence). For the CDR3, the DNA is TGTGCCAGTAGTATAAGTAGCGGGGGCCGAGATACGCAGTATTTT. This sequence encodes CASSISSGGRDTQYF.

The chain is built from TRBV25-1 and TRBJ2-7; weak D call: TRBD1 (6 bases). The V gene's germline CDR1 is MGHDK and CDR2 SYGVNS. The CDR3 totals 17 residues. Trimming stripped 2 bases from V and 1 base from J, with 18 bases between. The CDR3 DNA reads as TGTGCCAGCAGTGAAATCGGGCCCCAGGGGAGATCCTACGAGCAGTACGTC. Protein: CASSEIGPQGRSYEQYV.

The chain uses TRBV6-5 and TRBJ1-4; a weak D match, TRBD1 (5 bases). The CDR3 is 13 residues long. CDR1 and CDR2 (germline): MNHEY, SVGAGI. V lost 7 bases to trimming and J lost 4 bases, with 10 bases between them. This CDR3 is CASMGGYNEKLFF. The CDR3 nucleotides are TGTGCCAGCATGGGGGGTTATAATGAAAAACTGTTTTTT.

The table lists this clone with many counts. This sequence joins TRBV27 and TRBJ1-2, with a tentative D call TRBD1 (6 bases). Trimming took 5 bases from V and 2 from J, leaving 12 bases between them. The CDR3 spans 14 residues. Germline V CDR1 and CDR2: MNHEY, SMNVEV (reference sequence). The CDR3 spells CASSTRDTNYGYTF. CDR3 in DNA: TGTGCCAGCAGTACCCGGGACACAAACTATGGCTACACCTTC.

The V gene is TRBV5-6, the J gene TRBJ1-2; 7 nucleotides match TRBD1. Germline V gene lookup returns CDR1 SGHDT and CDR2 YYEEEE. The CDR3 consists of 13 residues. V shed 4 bases, J shed 7 bases, and the junction held 7 bases outside the gene matches. The CDR3 reads CASSVGTATGYTF. The DNA of the CDR3 is TGTGCCAGCAGCGTCGGGACAGCAACTGGCTACACCTTC.

V and J are TRBV4-1 and TRBJ2-7; 9 bases are a match to TRBD2. Germline loops: CDR1 MGHRA, CDR2 YSYEKL. J gave up 4 bases and V 1 base, and 5 bases lay outside the gene matches. CDR3 size: 15 residues. DNA for the CDR3: TGCGCCAGCAGCCAAGCGGCTAGCGGGGCTTACGAGCAGTACTTC. Its translation: CASSQAASGAYEQYF.

This chain links TRBV11-2 with TRBJ1-2, with 12 bases aligning to TRBD1. V gave up 1 base and J gave up 8 bases; unmatched junction bases: 5. CDR1 and CDR2 (germline): SGHAT, FQNNGV. The CDR3 contains 15 residues. CDR3 sequence: CASSLGGQGALGYTF. DNA of the CDR3: TGTGCCAGCAGCTTAGGGGGACAGGGGGCCTTAGGCTACACCTTC.

V usage is TRBV2 and J usage is TRBJ2-2; 12 bases fit TRBD2. The CDR3 has 19 residues. V lost 6 bases and J lost 4; bases outside the gene matches: 15. The germline CDR1 and CDR2 sequences are SNHLY and FYNNEI. CDR3 amino acids: CASSSLWASGGAGTGELFF. As DNA, the CDR3 is TGTGCCAGCAGCTCCTTGTGGGCTAGCGGGGGGGCGGGCACCGGGGAGCTGTTTTTT.

The chain combines TRBV29-1 with TRBJ1-1; D gene uncertain. V lost 4 bases to trimming and J lost 3 bases, with 6 bases between them. This CDR3 has 11 amino acids. Germline lookup yields CDR1 SQVTM and CDR2 ANQGSEA. CDR3 protein: CSVGSDTEAFF. DNA of the CDR3: TGCAGCGTTGGTTCGGACACTGAAGCTTTCTTT.

The rearrangement uses TRBV3-1 (or the pseudogene TRBV3-2) and TRBJ2-5, with 7 bases that match TRBD2. CDR3 length equals 12 residues. CDR1 and CDR2 from the germline V gene are LGHDT and YNNKEL (reference sequence). After removal of 4 bases from V and 9 bases from J, the junction contained 5 bases not matched to a gene. The CDR3 DNA reads as TGTGCCAGCAGCCCCCGACTAGCTCCCCAGTACTTC. Translation gives CASSPRLAPQYF.